The rows below give T cell receptor beta chains drawn from one sample of a study of radiotherapy plus CTLA-4 blockade in lung cancer. The data were produced by immunoSEQ multiplex PCR, yet TCRdb's version contains in-frame clones alone and is incomplete. The repertoire holds around 45,000 clones, with 88% as singletons. Sequences were derived from peripheral blood, sampled from a patient treated with radiotherapy plus ipilimumab. These receptors were obtained from a human donor with non-small cell lung cancer whose response to radiotherapy plus ipilimumab could not be evaluated. CDR3s include the opening cysteine and the closing phenylalanine or tryptophan. The D gene is left open where the match is weak. Size values are once, few and many counts, or a class for expanded clones, and some rows have none.

D	V	J	size	DNA	CDR3
NA	TRBV16	TRBJ1-3	NA	TGTGCCAGCAGCCCCACCGCAAGGAGCTCTGGAAACACCATATATTTT	CASSPTARSSGNTIYF
TRBD1	TRBV7-9	TRBJ2-7	NA	TGTGCCAGCAGCTTAGGAACAGGGGACGAGCAGTACTTC	CASSLGTGDEQYF
TRBD2	TRBV27	TRBJ2-1	NA	TGTGCCAGCAGTTCCCCCAGCGGGAGGCCCTACAATGAGCAGTTCTTC	CASSSPSGRPYNEQFF
TRBD2	TRBV7-2	TRBJ2-2	NA	TGTGCCAGCAGCTTAAACGGGGGGGCGAACACCGGGGAGCTGTTTTTT	CASSLNGGANTGELFF
TRBD2	TRBV5-1	TRBJ2-7	NA	TGCGCCAGCAGTCCTCCTGGGACTAGCGGCTTCTACGAGCAGTACTTC	CASSPPGTSGFYEQYF
NA	TRBV6-1	TRBJ2-7	NA	TGTGCCAGCTGTCTCTCGCGGGACTCCTACGAGCAGTACTTC	CASCLSRDSYEQYF
TRBD1	TRBV7-2	TRBJ1-2	NA	TGTGCCAGCAGCCTGGGGACAGGAGCGGATGGCTACACCTTC	CASSLGTGADGYTF
TRBD1	TRBV11-2	TRBJ2-3	NA	TGTGCCAGCAGCCTAGACAGGGTGAGGTACACAGATACGCAGTATTTT	CASSLDRVRYTDTQYF
NA	TRBV6-6	TRBJ1-4	NA	TGTGCCAGCAGTTACCTTCCACCCTCGAGGGAAAAACTGTTTTTT	CASSYLPPSREKLFF
NA	TRBV6-1	TRBJ2-5	NA	TGTGCCAGCAGGCCTAGGGGGGGTACCCGGACCCAGTACTTC	CASRPRGGTRTQYF
NA	TRBV9	TRBJ2-2	NA	TGTGCCAGCAGCGTTAAGGGGTTTGGGGAGCTGTTTTTT	CASSVKGFGELFF
TRBD1	TRBV2	TRBJ2-7	NA	TGTGCCAGCAGTATAACAGGGGTCGAGCAGTACTTC	CASSITGVEQYF
NA	TRBV10-3	TRBJ2-5	NA	TGTGCCATCAGTGAGTCGCCGCAGGGAAAGACCCAGTACTTC	CAISESPQGKTQYF
NA	TRBV6-4	TRBJ2-7	NA	TGTGCCAGTTTACGGTGTCTCTCCTACGAGCAGTACTTC	CASLRCLSYEQYF
TRBD1	TRBV28	TRBJ2-7	NA	TGTGCCAGCAGGCGACAGGGGCGCCACGAGCAGTACTTC	CASRRQGRHEQYF
TRBD1	TRBV28	TRBJ1-1	NA	TGTGCCAGCAGTTTAGGAACAGGGGGCGTAGGTGGCACTGAAGCTTTCTTT	CASSLGTGGVGGTEAFF
TRBD1	TRBV28	TRBJ2-7	NA	TGTGCCAGCAGTGCCTCCGCGGGACAGGGACACGAGCAGTACTTC	CASSASAGQGHEQYF
TRBD1	TRBV4-3	TRBJ2-5	NA	TGCGCCAGCAGCCAAGCCTCAGGACAGGGGGAGAAAGAGACCCAGTACTTC	CASSQASGQGEKETQYF
TRBD2	TRBV10-2	TRBJ2-7	NA	TGCGCCAGCAGTGAGTCGAAGTCTCTTAGCGGGAGATACGGCGAGCAGTACTTC	CASSESKSLSGRYGEQYF
NA	TRBV29-1	TRBJ2-5	NA	TGCAGCGCTCTGGGGCTCCAAGAGACCCAGTACTTC	CSALGLQETQYF
TRBD2	TRBV4-1	TRBJ2-7	NA	TGCGCCAGCAGCCCCCTTAGCGGGGGGGCGGACTACGAGCAGTACTTC	CASSPLSGGADYEQYF
NA	TRBV15	TRBJ2-2	NA	TGTGCCACCAGCCGAGACAGGCTTCTCACCGGGGAGCTGTTTTTT	CATSRDRLLTGELFF
NA	TRBV7-6	TRBJ2-2	NA	TGTGCCAGCAGCGCCATAGCGGTCACCGGGGAGCTGTTTTTT	CASSAIAVTGELFF
NA	TRBV28	TRBJ2-3	NA	TGTGCCAGCAACGTGGGCCCAGGGTACTTTTGGAGCACAGATACGCAGTATTTT	CASNVGPGYFWSTDTQYF
TRBD2	TRBV6-5	TRBJ2-7	NA	TGTGCCAGCAGTCCGGGGGGTTCCGGGGTGCAGTACTTC	CASSPGGSGVQYF
NA	TRBV30	TRBJ1-6	NA	TGTGCCTGGAGTGGACAGCCCAAATCACCCCTCCACTTT	CAWSGQPKSPLHF
NA	TRBV4-3	TRBJ1-1	few	TGCGCCAGCAGCCTTACAGCGAACACTGAAGCTTTCTTT	CASSLTANTEAFF
NA	TRBV5-1	TRBJ2-3	NA	TGCGCCAGCAGCTTCTCCCCGACAGATACGCAGTATTTT	CASSFSPTDTQYF
NA	TRBV7-2	TRBJ2-2	NA	TGTGCCAGCAGCTTAGAGGCTAGCAGAAACACCGGGGAGCTGTTTTTT	CASSLEASRNTGELFF
TRBD1	TRBV28	TRBJ1-2	NA	TGTGCCAGCAGACGGACAGGGGGAGGTAACTATGGCTACACCTTC	CASRRTGGGNYGYTF
TRBD1	TRBV6-1	TRBJ2-7	NA	TGTGCCAGCAGTGAGAGATTGACAGGGAACGAGCAGTACTTC	CASSERLTGNEQYF
NA	TRBV6-6	TRBJ2-7	NA	TGTGCCAGCAGGCAGGGAACTGCTTCCTACGAGCAGTACTTC	CASRQGTASYEQYF
NA	TRBV29-1	TRBJ2-1	NA	TGCAGCGTGGAGGGGGACAGTGCCTACAATGAGCAGTTCTTC	CSVEGDSAYNEQFF
TRBD2	TRBV2	TRBJ2-3	NA	TGTGCCAGCAGTGTAGCGGGAGGGCGGGCAGATACGCAGTATTTT	CASSVAGGRADTQYF
NA	TRBV6-1	TRBJ2-3	NA	TGTGCCAGCCAGGGTGCTAGCGGAGGGGGAAATACGCAGTATTTT	CASQGASGGGNTQYF
NA	TRBV27	TRBJ2-7	NA	TGTGCCAGCAGTTCCTTGGGGGCGGAGGCTTACGAGCAGTACTTC	CASSSLGAEAYEQYF
NA	TRBV5-1	TRBJ2-7	NA	TGCGCCAGCAGCTTGAGCGGAGCCCAAGCGAACGAGCAGTACTTC	CASSLSGAQANEQYF
NA	TRBV7-2	TRBJ1-4	NA	TGTGCCAGCAGCTTATCAGGTGCAACTAATGAAAAACTGTTTTTT	CASSLSGATNEKLFF
NA	TRBV6-5	TRBJ1-1	NA	TGTGCCAGCAGTCTCAGGGTTTCGACTGAAGCTTTCTTT	CASSLRVSTEAFF
TRBD1	TRBV10-2	TRBJ1-1	NA	TGCGCCAGCAGTTCCGGGACAGGGGAAGCTTTCTTT	CASSSGTGEAFF
NA	TRBV21-1	TRBJ2-5	NA	TGTGCCAGCAGCAAAGAGGAGCGGGGGGCTCTAAAAGAGACCCAGTACTTC	CASSKEERGALKETQYF
TRBD2	TRBV5-1	TRBJ2-5	NA	TGCGCCAGCAGCTCCAGGTCTAGCGGGGGCCCTAAAGAGACCCAGTACTTC	CASSSRSSGGPKETQYF
TRBD1	TRBV5-6	TRBJ2-7	NA	TGTGCCAGCAGCCTCCGACAGGGGGCCGTTACCTTAACCTACGAGCAGTACTTC	CASSLRQGAVTLTYEQYF
TRBD1	TRBV30	TRBJ1-5	few	TGTGCCTGGAGTAGAGACAGGGGCAATCAGCCCCAGCATTTT	CAWSRDRGNQPQHF
TRBD1	TRBV19	TRBJ2-7	NA	TGTGCCAGTTACACGGGACAGGGTCCCCTACTCTCCTACGAGCAGTACTTC	CASYTGQGPLLSYEQYF
TRBD1	TRBV5-4	TRBJ2-7	NA	TGTGCCAGCAGCTTGGCCGGGACAGGAGACTACGAGCAGTACTTC	CASSLAGTGDYEQYF
NA	TRBV19	TRBJ1-1	NA	TGTGCCAGTAGTTCCACAGTGGCCAACACTGAAGCTTTCTTT	CASSSTVANTEAFF
NA	TRBV27	TRBJ2-7	NA	TGTGCCAGCAGTTTATTCCCCGCACTGTACTACGAGCAGTACTTC	CASSLFPALYYEQYF
NA	TRBV5-6	TRBJ2-7	few	TGTGCCAGCAGCCCCCTCCTAAGGTCAGGGCTCGGCAACGAGCAGTACTTC	CASSPLLRSGLGNEQYF
TRBD1	TRBV11-2	TRBJ1-2	NA	TGTGCCAGCACCCCGTCCCCGGGACAGAACTATGGCTACACCTTC	CASTPSPGQNYGYTF
TRBD1	TRBV5-4	TRBJ1-1	NA	TGTGCCAGCAGCCAATCCACAGGGGATTACACTGAAGCTTTCTTT	CASSQSTGDYTEAFF
NA	TRBV6-5	TRBJ2-7	NA	TGTGCCAGCAGTTACTCGAGTTCCAGGGGGAGGGAGCAGTACTTC	CASSYSSSRGREQYF
TRBD1	TRBV7-2	TRBJ1-4	once	TGTGCCAGCAGCTGGGGACAGGGGGGATATGAAAAACTGTTTTTT	CASSWGQGGYEKLFF
TRBD2	TRBV6-1	TRBJ2-7	NA	TGTGCCAGCAGTTCCGGGAGGCTCCCCTACGAGCAGTACTTC	CASSSGRLPYEQYF
TRBD1	TRBV27	TRBJ2-7	NA	TGTGCCAGCAGGGCTGACGGACAGGTCTACGAGCAGTACTTC	CASRADGQVYEQYF
NA	TRBV6-5	TRBJ1-2	once	TGTGCCAGCAGCAACAGGGTGGACGGCTACACCTTC	CASSNRVDGYTF